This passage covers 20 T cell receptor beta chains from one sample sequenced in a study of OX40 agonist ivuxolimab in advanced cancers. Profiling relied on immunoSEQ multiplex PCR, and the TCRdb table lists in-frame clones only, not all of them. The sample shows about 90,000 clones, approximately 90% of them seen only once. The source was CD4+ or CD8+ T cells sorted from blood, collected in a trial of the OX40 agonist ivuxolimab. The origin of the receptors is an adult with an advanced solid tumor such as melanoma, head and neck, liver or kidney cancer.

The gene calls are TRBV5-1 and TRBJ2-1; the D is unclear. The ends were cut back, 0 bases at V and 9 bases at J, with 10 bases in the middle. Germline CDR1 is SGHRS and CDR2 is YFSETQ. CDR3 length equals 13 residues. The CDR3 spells CASSLASDVEQFF. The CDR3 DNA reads TGCGCCAGCAGCTTGGCCAGTGACGTTGAGCAGTTCTTC.

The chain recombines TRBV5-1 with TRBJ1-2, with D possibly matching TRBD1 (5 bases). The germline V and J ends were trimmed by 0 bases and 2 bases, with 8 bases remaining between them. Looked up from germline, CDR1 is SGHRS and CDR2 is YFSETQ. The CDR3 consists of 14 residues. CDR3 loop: CASSLVGANYGYTF. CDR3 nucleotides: TGCGCCAGCAGCTTGGTCGGGGCCAACTATGGCTACACCTTC.

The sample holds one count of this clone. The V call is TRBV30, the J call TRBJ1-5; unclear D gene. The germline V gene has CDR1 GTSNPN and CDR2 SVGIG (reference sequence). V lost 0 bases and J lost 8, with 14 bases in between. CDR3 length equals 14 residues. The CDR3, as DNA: TGTGCCTGGAGTGTAAGTCCGGGAGGTGAGCCCCAGCATTTT. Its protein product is CAWSVSPGGEPQHF.

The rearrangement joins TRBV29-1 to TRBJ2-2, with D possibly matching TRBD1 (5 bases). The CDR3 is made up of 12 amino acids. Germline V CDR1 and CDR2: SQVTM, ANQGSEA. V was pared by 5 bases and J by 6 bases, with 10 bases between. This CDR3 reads CSVRTGAGELFF. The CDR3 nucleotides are TGCAGCGTTCGAACAGGCGCCGGGGAGCTGTTTTTT.

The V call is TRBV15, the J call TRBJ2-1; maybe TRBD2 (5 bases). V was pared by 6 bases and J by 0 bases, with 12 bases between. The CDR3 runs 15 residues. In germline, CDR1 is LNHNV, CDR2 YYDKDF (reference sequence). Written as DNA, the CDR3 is TGTGCCACCAGGGCGGGCCACAGCTCCTACAATGAGCAGTTCTTC. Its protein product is CATRAGHSSYNEQFF.

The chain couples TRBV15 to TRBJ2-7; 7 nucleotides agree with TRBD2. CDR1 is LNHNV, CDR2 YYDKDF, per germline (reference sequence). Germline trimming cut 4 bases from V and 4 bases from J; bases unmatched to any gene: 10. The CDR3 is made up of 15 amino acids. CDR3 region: CATSTPASGTYEQYF. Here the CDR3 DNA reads TGTGCCACCAGCACCCCAGCTAGCGGCACGTACGAGCAGTACTTC.

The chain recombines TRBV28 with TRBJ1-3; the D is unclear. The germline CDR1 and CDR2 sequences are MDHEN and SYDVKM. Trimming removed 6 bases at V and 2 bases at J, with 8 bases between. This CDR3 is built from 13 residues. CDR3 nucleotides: TGTGCCAGCAGCTTGGGAACTGGAAACACCATATATTTT. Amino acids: CASSLGTGNTIYF.

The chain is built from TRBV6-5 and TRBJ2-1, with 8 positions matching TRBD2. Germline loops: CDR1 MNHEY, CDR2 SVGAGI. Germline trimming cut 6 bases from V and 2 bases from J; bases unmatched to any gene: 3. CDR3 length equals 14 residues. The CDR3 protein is CASRREGPYNEQFF. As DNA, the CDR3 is TGTGCCAGCAGACGGGAGGGCCCCTACAATGAGCAGTTCTTC.

The CDR3 nucleotides are TGTGCCAGCAGGACCGGACAGGGGAAGAGCTATGGCTACACCTTC. Its protein is CASRTGQGKSYGYTF. The chain joins TRBV2 to TRBJ1-2, with 9 bases that match TRBD1. The CDR3 is 15 amino acids. The trim removed 6 bases at V and 4 bases at J, leaving 9 bases unmatched. Germline loops: CDR1 SNHLY, CDR2 FYNNEI.

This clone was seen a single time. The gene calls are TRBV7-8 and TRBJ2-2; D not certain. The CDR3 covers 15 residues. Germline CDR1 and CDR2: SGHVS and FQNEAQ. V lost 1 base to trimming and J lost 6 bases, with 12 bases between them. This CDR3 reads CASSLVRIPAGELFF. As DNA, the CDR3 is TGTGCCAGCAGCTTAGTAAGGATCCCGGCCGGGGAGCTGTTTTTT.

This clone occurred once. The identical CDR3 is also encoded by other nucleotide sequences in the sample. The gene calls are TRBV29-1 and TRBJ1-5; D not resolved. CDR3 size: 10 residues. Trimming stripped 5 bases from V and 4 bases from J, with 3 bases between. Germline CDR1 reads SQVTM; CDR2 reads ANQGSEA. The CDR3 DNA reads TGCAGCGTTTTAAATCAGCCCCAGCATTTT. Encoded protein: CSVLNQPQHF.

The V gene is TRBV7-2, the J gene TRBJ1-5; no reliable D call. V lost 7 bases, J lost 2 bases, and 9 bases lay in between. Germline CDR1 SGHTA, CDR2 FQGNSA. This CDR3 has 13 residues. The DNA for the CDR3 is TGTGCCAGCATGCTTTCGGGCAATCAGCCCCAGCATTTT. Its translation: CASMLSGNQPQHF.

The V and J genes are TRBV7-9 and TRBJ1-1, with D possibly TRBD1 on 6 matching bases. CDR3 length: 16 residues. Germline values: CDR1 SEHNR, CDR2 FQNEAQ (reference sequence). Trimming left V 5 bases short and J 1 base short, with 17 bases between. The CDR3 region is CASSRTGREGNTEAFF. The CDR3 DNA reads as TGTGCCAGCAGCCGAACAGGGAGGGAGGGGAACACTGAAGCTTTCTTT. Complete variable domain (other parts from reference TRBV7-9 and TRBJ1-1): DTGVSQNPRHKITKRGQNVTFRCDPISEHNRLYWYRQTLGQGPEFLTYFQNEAQLEKSRLLSDRFSAERPKGSFSTLEIQRTEQGDSAMYLCASSRTGREGNTEAFFGQGTRLTVV.

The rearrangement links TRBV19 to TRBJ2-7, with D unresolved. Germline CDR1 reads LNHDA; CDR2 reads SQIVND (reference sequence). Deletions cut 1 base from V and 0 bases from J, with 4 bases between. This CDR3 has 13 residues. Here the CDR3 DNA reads TGTGCCAGTAGTATAGGTTTCTCCTACGAGCAGTACTTC. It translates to CASSIGFSYEQYF.

CDR3 in amino acids: CASSEGGKGGNEQFF. The CDR3 DNA is TGCGCCAGCAGTGAGGGGGGGAAAGGGGGTAATGAGCAGTTCTTC. The J gene is TRBJ2-1, the V gene TRBV10-1; D is perhaps TRBD1 or TRBD2 (6 bases each). Trimming took 2 bases from V and 7 from J, leaving 15 bases between them. Germline assignment: CDR1 WNHNN and CDR2 SYGVQD (reference sequence). The CDR3 covers 15 residues.

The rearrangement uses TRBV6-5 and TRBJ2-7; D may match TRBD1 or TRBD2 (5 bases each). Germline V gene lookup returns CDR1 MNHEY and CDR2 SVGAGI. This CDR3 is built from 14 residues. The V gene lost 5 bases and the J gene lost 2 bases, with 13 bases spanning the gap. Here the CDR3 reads CASSNREGTYEQYF. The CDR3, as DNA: TGTGCCAGCAGTAACAGAGAGGGGACCTACGAGCAGTACTTC.

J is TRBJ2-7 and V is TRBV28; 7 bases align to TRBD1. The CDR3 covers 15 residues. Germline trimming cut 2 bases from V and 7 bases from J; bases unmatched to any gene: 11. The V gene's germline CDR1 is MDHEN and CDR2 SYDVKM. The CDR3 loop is CASSLEFDRAGEQYF. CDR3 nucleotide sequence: TGTGCCAGCAGTTTAGAGTTCGACAGGGCGGGTGAGCAGTACTTC.

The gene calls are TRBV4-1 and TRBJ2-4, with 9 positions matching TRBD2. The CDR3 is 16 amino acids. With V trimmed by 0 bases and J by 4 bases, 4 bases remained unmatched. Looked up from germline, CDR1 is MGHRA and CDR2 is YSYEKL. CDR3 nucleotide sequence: TGCGCCAGCAGCCAAGATAGGCGGGAGGGAAAAAACATTCAGTACTTC. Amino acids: CASSQDRREGKNIQYF.

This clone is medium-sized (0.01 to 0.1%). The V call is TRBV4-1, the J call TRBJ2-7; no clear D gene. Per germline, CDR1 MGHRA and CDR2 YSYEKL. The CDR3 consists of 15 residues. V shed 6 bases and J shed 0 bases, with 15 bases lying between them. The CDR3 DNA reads TGCGCCAGCAGTCTAGAGTCTGCTAACTCCTACGAGCAGTACTTC. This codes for CASSLESANSYEQYF.

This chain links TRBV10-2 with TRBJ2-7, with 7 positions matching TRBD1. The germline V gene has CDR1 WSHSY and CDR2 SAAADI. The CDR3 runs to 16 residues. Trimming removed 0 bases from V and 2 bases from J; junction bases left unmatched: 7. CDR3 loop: CASSESSGQTPYEQYF. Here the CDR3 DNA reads TGCGCCAGCAGTGAGTCCTCGGGACAGACCCCCTACGAGCAGTACTTC.